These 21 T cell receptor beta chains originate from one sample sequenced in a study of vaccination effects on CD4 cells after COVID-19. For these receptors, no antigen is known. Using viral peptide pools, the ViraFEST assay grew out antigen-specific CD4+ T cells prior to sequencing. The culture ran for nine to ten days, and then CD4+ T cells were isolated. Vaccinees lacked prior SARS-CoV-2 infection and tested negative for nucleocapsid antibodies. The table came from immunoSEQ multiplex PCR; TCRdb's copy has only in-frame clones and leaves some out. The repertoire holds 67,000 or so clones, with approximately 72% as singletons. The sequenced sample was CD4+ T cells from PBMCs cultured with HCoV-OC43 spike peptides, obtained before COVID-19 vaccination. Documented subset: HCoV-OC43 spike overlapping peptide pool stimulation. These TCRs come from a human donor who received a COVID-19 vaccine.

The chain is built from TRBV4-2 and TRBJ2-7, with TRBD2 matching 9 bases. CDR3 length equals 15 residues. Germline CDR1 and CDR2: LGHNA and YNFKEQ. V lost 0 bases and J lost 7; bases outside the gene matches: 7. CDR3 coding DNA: TGTGCCAGCAGCCAAGACCTAGCGGGGTCGCGGGAGCAGTACGTC. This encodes CASSQDLAGSREQYV.

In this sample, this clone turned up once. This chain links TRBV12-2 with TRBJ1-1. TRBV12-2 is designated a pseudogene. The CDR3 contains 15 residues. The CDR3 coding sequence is TGTGCAAGTCGCTTAGGGCTCCCTAGGATCCAAGAAGCTTTCTTT. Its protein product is CASRLGLPRIQEAFF.

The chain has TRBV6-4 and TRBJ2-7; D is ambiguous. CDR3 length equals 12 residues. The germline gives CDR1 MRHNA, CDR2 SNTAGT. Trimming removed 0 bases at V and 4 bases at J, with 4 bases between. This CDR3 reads CASSDSKYEQYV. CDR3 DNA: TGTGCCAGCAGTGACTCGAAATACGAGCAGTACGTC.

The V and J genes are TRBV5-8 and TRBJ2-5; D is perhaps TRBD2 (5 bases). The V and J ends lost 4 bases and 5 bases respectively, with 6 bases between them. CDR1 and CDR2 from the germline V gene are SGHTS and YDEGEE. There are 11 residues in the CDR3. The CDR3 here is CASSRGETQYF. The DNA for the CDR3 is TGTGCCAGCAGCCGAGGGGAGACCCAGTACTTC.

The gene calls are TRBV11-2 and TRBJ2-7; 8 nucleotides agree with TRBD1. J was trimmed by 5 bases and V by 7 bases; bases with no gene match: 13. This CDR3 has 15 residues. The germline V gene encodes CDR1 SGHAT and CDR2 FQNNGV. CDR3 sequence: CASTIAPTGAHEQYV. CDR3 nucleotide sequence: TGTGCCAGCACCATAGCCCCGACAGGGGCCCACGAGCAGTACGTC.

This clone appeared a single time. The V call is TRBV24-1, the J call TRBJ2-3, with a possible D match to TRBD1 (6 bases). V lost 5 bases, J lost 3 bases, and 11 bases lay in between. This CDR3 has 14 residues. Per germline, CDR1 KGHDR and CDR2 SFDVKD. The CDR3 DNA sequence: TGTGCCACCAGTGTACGTGGACAGACAGATACGCAGTATTTT. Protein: CATSVRGQTDTQYF.

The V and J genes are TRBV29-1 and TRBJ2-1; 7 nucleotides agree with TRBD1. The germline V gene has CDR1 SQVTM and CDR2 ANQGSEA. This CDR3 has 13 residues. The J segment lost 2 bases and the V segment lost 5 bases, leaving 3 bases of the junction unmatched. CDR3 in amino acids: CSVRGTAYNEQFF. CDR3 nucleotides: TGCAGCGTTAGAGGGACAGCCTACAATGAGCAGTTCTTC.

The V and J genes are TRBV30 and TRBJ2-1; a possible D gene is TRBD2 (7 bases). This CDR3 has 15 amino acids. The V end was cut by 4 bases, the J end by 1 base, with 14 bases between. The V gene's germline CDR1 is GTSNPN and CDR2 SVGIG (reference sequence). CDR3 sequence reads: CAWTRGGTSYNEQFF. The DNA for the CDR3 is TGTGCCTGGACGAGGGGGGGGACTTCCTACAATGAGCAGTTCTTC.

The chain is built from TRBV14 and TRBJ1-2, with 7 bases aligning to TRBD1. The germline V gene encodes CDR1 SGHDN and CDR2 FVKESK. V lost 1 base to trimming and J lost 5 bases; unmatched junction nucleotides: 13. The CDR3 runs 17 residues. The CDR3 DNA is TGTGCCAGCAGCCAAGGAAGGCGGACAGGTCTTAATTATGGCTACACCTTC. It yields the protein CASSQGRRTGLNYGYTF.

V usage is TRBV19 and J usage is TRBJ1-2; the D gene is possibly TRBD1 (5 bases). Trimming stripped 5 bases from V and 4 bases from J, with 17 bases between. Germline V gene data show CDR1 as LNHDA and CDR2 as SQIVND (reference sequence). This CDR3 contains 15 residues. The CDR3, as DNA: TGTGCCAGTAGTCCGGGGCGGGCGGCGGCCTATGGCTACACCTTC. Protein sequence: CASSPGRAAAYGYTF.

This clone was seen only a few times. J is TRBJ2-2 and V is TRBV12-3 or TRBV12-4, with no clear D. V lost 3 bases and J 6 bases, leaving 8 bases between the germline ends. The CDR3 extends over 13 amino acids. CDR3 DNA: TGTGCCAGCAGTTTGAGTTGGTCCGGGGAGCTGTTTTTT. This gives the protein CASSLSWSGELFF.

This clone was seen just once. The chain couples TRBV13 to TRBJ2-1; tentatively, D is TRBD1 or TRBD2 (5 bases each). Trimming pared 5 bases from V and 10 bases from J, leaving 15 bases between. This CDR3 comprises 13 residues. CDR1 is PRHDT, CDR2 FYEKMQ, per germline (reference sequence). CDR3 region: CASSEGTAREQFF. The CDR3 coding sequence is TGTGCCAGCAGCGAGGGGACCGCCAGGGAGCAGTTCTTC.

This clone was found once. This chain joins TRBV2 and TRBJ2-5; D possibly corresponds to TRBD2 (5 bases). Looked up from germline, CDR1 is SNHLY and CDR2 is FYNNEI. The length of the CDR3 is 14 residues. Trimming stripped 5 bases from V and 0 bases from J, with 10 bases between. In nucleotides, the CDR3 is TGTGCCAGCAGTAGGACGGACTACCAAGAGACCCAGTACTTC. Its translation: CASSRTDYQETQYF. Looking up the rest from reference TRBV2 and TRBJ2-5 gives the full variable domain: EPEVTQTPSHQVTQMGQEVILRCVPISNHLYFYWYRQILGQKVEFLVSFYNNEISEKSEIFDDQFSVERPDGSNFTLKIRSTKLEDSAMYFCASSRTDYQETQYFGPGTRLLVL.

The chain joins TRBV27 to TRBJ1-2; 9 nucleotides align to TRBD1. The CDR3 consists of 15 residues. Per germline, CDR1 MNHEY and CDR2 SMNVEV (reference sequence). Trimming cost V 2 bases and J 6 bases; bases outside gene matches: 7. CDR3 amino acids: CASSLLGQGGHGYTF. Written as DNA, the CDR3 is TGTGCCAGCAGTTTACTGGGACAGGGCGGTCATGGCTACACCTTC.

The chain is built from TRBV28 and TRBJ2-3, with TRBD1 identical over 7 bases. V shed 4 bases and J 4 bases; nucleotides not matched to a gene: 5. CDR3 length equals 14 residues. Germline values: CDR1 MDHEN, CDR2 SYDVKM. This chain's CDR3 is CASSSRGSADTQYF. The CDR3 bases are TGTGCCAGCAGTTCCAGGGGGAGCGCAGATACGCAGTATTTT.

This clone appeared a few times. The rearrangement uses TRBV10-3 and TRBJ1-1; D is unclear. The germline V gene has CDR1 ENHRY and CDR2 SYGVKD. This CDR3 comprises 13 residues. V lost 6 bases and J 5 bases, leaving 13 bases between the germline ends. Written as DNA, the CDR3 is TGTGCCATCAGGAAGGACCTAACGACTGAAGCTTTCTTT. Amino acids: CAIRKDLTTEAFF.

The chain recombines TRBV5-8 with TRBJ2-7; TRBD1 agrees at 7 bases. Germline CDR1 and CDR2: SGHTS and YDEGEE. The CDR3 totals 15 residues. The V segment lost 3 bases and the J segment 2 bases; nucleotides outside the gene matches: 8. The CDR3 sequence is CASSSHPGQPYEQYV. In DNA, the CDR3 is TGTGCCAGCAGCTCACATCCGGGACAGCCCTACGAGCAGTACGTC.

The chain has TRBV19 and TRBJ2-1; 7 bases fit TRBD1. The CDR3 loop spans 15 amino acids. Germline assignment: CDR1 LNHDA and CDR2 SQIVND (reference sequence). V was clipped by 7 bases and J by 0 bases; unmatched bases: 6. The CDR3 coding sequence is TGTGCCAGTAACACAGAGGGGGCCTCCTACAATGAGCAGTTCTTC. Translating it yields CASNTEGASYNEQFF.

The CDR3 here is CASSTSPQGTGETQYF. The DNA of the CDR3 is TGTGCCAGCAGCACCTCCCCACAGGGGACGGGAGAGACCCAGTACTTC. The chain recombines TRBV5-4 with TRBJ2-5; 7 bases agree with TRBD1. This CDR3 is 16 amino acids long. Trimming took 4 bases from V and 4 from J; bases not matched to a gene: 13. Germline-derived CDR1 and CDR2 are SGHNT and YYREEE (reference sequence).

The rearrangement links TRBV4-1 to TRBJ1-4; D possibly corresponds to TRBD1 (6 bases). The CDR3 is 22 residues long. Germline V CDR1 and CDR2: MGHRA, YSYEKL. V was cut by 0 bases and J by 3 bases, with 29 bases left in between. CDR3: CASSQDTGLAGGHRVANEKLFF. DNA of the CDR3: TGCGCCAGCAGCCAAGATACAGGGTTGGCGGGGGGACACCGGGTGGCTAATGAAAAACTGTTTTTT.

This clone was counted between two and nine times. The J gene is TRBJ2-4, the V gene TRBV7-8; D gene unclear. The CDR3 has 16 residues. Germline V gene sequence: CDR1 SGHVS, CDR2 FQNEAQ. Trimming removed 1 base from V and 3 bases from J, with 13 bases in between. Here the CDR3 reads CASSLVRMSDKNIQYF. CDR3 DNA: TGTGCCAGCAGCTTAGTACGGATGTCGGACAAAAACATTCAGTACTTC.